The clone carrying this T cell receptor (beta chain) showed up just once. The identical CDR3 is also encoded by other nucleotide sequences in the sample. Profiling relied on immunoSEQ multiplex PCR, and the TCRdb table lists in-frame clones only, not all of them. This table has 250,000 to 350,000 clones, around nine tenths appearing once. This entry comes from a study of blood T cell repertoires in COVID-19. For the study at large: Sources were T cells, B-cell-depleted T cells, or PBMCs; the material itself was cDNA or gDNA.

There are 16 residues in the CDR3. J lost 2 bases, V lost 0 bases, and 5 bases had no gene match. The germline gives CDR1 SGHRS, CDR2 YFSETQ. Material: peripheral blood. The J gene is TRBJ1-1, the V gene TRBV5-1, with TRBD1 matching 9 bases. The clonotype was recovered from a woman aged 60-75 years with acute or convalescent COVID-19. This CDR3 reads CASSLAGTGINTEAFF. In DNA form, the CDR3 reads TGCGCCAGCAGCTTGGCCGGGACAGGGATTAACACTGAAGCTTTCTTT. Combining the CDR3 with reference TRBV5-1 and TRBJ1-1 gives the whole variable domain KAGVTQTPRYLIKTRGQQVTLSCSPISGHRSVSWYQQTPGQGLQFLFEYFSETQRNKGNFPGRFSGRQFSNSRSEMNVSTLELGDSALYLCASSLAGTGINTEAFFGQGTRLTVV.